This T cell receptor (beta chain) was identified in a study of T cell responses to AZD1222 COVID-19 vaccine. Per germline, CDR1 GTSNPN and CDR2 SVGIG (reference sequence). CDR3 length: 17 amino acids. V was clipped by 0 bases and J by 3 bases, with 17 bases between them. The repertoire was sequenced with immunoSEQ multiplex PCR; TCRdb's copy has only in-frame clones and lacks some. Of 90,000 to 130,000 clones listed, approximately 94% are singletons. The specimen was peripheral blood, collected 28 days after the second AZD1222 dose. The rearrangement uses TRBV30 and TRBJ1-4; D is unclear. The clonotype comes from an adult who received the AZD1222 COVID-19 vaccine. In DNA, the CDR3 is TGTGCCTGGAGTGTGGGGATGGGAGGAGGACCTAATGAAAAACTGTTTTTT. It specifies CAWSVGMGGGPNEKLFF.